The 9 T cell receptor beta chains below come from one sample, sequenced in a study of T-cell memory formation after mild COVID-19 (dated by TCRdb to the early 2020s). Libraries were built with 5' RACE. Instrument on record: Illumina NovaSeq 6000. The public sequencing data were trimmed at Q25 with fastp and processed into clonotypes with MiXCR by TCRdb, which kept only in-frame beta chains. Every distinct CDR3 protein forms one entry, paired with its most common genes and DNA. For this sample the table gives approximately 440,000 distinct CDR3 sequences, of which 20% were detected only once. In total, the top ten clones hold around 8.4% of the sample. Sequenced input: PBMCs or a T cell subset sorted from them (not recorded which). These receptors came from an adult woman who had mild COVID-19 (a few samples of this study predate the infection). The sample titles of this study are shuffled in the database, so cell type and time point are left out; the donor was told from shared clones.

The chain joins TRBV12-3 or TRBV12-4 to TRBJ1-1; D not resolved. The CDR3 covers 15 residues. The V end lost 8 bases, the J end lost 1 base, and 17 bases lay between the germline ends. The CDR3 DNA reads TGTGCCAGCCGCGAGGTAATCAGAGAGAACACTGAAGCTTTCTTT. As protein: CASREVIRENTEAFF.

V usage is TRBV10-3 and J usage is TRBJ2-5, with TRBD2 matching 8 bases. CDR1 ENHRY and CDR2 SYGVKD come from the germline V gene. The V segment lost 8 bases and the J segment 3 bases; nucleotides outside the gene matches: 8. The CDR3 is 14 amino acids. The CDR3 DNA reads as TGTGCCATCTCCCGGAATAGCGGGGAAGAGACCCAGTACTTC. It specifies CAISRNSGEETQYF.

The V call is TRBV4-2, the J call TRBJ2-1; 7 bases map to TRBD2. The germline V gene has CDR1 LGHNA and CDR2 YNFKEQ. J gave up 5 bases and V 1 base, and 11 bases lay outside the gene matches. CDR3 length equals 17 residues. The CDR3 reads CASSQGSGPGGHNEQFF. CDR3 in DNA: TGTGCCAGCAGCCAAGGATCGGGTCCGGGGGGTCACAATGAGCAGTTCTTC.

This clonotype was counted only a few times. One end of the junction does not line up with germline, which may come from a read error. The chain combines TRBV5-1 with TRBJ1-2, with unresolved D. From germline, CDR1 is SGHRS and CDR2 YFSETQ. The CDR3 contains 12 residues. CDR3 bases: TGCGCCAGCAGCTTGGACCAGCCGCCGCTTTACTTC. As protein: CASSLDQPPLYF.

DNA for the CDR3: TGTGCCACCGGGAGGGTGAACACTGAAGCTTTCTTT. This encodes CATGRVNTEAFF. V is TRBV6-6 and J is TRBJ1-1, with D uncertain. Germline CDR1 reads MNHNY; CDR2 reads SVGAGI (reference sequence). The germline V and J ends were trimmed by 10 bases and 0 bases, with 9 bases remaining between them. The CDR3 consists of 12 residues.

CDR3 loop: CASSRAGQGASFGYEQYF. The CDR3 DNA is TGTGCCAGCAGCCGAGCTGGACAGGGGGCGAGTTTTGGCTACGAGCAGTACTTC. The rearrangement uses TRBV27 and TRBJ2-7, with TRBD1 identical over 11 bases. CDR1 is MNHEY, CDR2 SMNVEV, per germline (reference sequence). The V and J ends lost 6 bases and 3 bases, in that order; junction bases with no gene match: 16. CDR3 length: 18 residues.

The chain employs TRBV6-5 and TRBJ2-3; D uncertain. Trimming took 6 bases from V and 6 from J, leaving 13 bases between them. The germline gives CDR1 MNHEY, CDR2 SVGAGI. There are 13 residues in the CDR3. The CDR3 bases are TGTGCCAGCAGAATAACAGATACGGATACGCAGTATTTT. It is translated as CASRITDTDTQYF.

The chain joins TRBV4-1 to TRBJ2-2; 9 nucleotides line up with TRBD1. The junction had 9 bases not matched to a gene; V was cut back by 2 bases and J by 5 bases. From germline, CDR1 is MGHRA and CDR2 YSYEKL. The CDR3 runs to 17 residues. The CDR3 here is CASSQRGGDRVTGELFF. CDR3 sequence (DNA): TGCGCCAGCAGCCAACGAGGCGGGGACAGGGTTACCGGGGAGCTGTTTTTT.

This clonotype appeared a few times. The CDR3 DNA sequence: TGCGCCAGCAGAGCCGGGACGAGGTCCTACAATGAGCAGTTCTTC. Protein: CASRAGTRSYNEQFF. This chain uses TRBV5-1 with TRBJ2-1, with D perhaps assigned TRBD1 or TRBD2 (5 bases each). V gave up 5 bases and J gave up 1 base, with 13 bases separating them. The germline V gene has CDR1 SGHRS and CDR2 YFSETQ. The CDR3 contains 15 residues.